A selection of T cell receptor beta chains follows, all from one sample in a study of blood T cell repertoires in COVID-19. The method was immunoSEQ multiplex PCR; TCRdb's version includes in-frame clones alone and lacks a portion of them. The sample records approximately 150,000 clones, about four fifths being singletons. The sequencing sample was made of peripheral blood. The receptors were sampled from a human donor in a cohort sampled during active COVID-19. Each CDR3 is given with its conserved first and last residue. The D gene is left open where the match is weak. Not every row has a clone size; where given, it reads once, few, many or a size class.

V,size,J,length,D,DNA,CDR3
TRBV9,.,TRBJ1-1,16,TRBD1,TGTGCCAGCAGCCCACAGGGGGGAGGTATGAACACTGAAGCTTTCTTT,CASSPQGGGMNTEAFF
TRBV10-3,.,TRBJ2-3,12,.,TGTGCCATCGGGGGGGGCTCAGATACGCAGTATTTT,CAIGGGSDTQYF
TRBV4-1,.,TRBJ2-1,16,.,TGCGCCAGCAGCCAACCCCGGGGGAGCTCCTACAATGAGCAGTTCTTC,CASSQPRGSSYNEQFF
TRBV6-5,.,TRBJ1-2,15,TRBD1,TGTGCCACGCGACAGGGTATTGGACCTAACTATGGCTACACCTTC,CATRQGIGPNYGYTF
TRBV15,.,TRBJ2-2,15,.,TGTGCCACCAGCAGAGGCGCCGGAGTCACCGGGGAGCTGTTTTTT,CATSRGAGVTGELFF
TRBV7-9,.,TRBJ2-7,12,.,TGTGCCAGCAGGGCTGATTCCTACGAGCAGTACTTC,CASRADSYEQYF
TRBV27,.,TRBJ1-2,13,.,TGTGCCAGCAGTCACCAGCCGAGGTATGGCTACACCTTC,CASSHQPRYGYTF
TRBV15,few,TRBJ1-4,13,.,TGTGCCACCCGCGTAGCGGGCGGTGAAAAACTGTTTTTT,CATRVAGGEKLFF
TRBV28,.,TRBJ2-4,14,TRBD2,TGTGCCAGCAGTTTATCGGGGGAGGGGAACATTCAGTACTTC,CASSLSGEGNIQYF
TRBV7-9,.,TRBJ1-2,15,.,TGTGCCAGCAGCTTACTGGGGGGTCCTACCTATGGCTACACCTTC,CASSLLGGPTYGYTF
TRBV28,few,TRBJ2-2,14,TRBD1,TGTGCCAGCGCTTACGACAGGGTCACCGGGGAGCTGTTTTTT,CASAYDRVTGELFF
TRBV3-1/TRBV3-2,.,TRBJ2-2,16,.,TGTGCCAGCTCCCGGGACAAGTCAAGAGGGGACGGGGAGCTGTTTTTT,CASSRDKSRGDGELFF
TRBV9,.,TRBJ2-3,15,.,TGTGCCAGCAGCGTAAAAGCGGTTGAATCAGATACGCAGTATTTT,CASSVKAVESDTQYF